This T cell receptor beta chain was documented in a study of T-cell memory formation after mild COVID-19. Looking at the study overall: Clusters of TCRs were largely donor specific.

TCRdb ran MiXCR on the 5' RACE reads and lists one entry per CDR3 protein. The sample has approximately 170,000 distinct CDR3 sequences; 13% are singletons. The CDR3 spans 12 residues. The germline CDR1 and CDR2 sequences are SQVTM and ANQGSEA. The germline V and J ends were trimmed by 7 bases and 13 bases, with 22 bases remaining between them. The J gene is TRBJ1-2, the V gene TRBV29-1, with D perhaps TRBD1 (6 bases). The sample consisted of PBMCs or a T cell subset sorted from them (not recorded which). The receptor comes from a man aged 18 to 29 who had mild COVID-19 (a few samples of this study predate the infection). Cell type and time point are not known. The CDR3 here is CSALGGAVDGTF. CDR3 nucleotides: TGCAGCGCCTTAGGGGGGGCGGTTGACGGCACCTTC.